This T cell receptor (beta chain) was documented in a study of blood T cell repertoires in COVID-19. On the study more broadly: From the United States, Italy and Spain came samples of acute and convalescent COVID-19. PBMCs, B-cell-depleted T cells, or T cells provided the cDNA or gDNA that made up the material.

The CDR3 contains 13 residues. Losses at the gene ends were 6 bases for V and 7 bases for J; bases not matched to a gene: 7. Per germline, CDR1 KGHSH and CDR2 LQKENI. Authors' analysis steps: Reference gene primer amplification in the assay estimated nucleated cell counts. Generated by immunoSEQ multiplex PCR, the TCRdb table keeps only in-frame clones and is missing some. From that table come the V and J calls and clone size; the DNA was used to work out D and trimming. The table lists 180,000 or so clones, 85% to 90% of them singletons. Sequenced: peripheral blood. This chain uses TRBV18 with TRBJ1-2; TRBD1 agrees at 8 bases. This receptor was obtained from a young man with active or convalescent COVID-19. CDR3 loop: CASSKDRDSGYTF. The CDR3 bases are TGTGCCAGCTCTAAGGACAGGGACAGTGGCTACACCTTC.